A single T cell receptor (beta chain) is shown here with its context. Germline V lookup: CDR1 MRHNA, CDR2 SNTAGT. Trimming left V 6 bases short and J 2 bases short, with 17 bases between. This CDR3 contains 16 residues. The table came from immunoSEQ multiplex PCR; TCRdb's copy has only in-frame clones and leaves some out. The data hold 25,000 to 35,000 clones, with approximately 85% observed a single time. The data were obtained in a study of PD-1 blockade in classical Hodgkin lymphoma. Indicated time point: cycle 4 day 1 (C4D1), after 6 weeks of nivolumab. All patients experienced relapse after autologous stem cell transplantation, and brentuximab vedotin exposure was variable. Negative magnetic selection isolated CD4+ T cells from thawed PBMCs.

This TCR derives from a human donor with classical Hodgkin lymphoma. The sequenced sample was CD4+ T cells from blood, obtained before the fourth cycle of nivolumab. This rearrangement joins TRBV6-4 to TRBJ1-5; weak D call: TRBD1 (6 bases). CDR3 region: CASSKPGVHGNQPQHF. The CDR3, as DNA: TGTGCCAGCAGCAAACCAGGGGTTCATGGCAATCAGCCCCAGCATTTT.